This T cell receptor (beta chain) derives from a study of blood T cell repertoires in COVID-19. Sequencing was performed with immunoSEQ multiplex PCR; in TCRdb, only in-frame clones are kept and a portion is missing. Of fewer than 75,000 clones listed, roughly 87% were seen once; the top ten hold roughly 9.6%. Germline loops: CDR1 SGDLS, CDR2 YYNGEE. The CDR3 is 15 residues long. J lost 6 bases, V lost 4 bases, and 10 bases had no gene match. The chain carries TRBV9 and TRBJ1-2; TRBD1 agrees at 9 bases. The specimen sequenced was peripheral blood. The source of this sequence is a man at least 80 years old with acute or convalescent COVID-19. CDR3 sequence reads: CASSIRDRDGNGYTF. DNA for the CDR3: TGTGCCAGCAGCATCCGGGACAGGGATGGCAATGGCTACACCTTC.